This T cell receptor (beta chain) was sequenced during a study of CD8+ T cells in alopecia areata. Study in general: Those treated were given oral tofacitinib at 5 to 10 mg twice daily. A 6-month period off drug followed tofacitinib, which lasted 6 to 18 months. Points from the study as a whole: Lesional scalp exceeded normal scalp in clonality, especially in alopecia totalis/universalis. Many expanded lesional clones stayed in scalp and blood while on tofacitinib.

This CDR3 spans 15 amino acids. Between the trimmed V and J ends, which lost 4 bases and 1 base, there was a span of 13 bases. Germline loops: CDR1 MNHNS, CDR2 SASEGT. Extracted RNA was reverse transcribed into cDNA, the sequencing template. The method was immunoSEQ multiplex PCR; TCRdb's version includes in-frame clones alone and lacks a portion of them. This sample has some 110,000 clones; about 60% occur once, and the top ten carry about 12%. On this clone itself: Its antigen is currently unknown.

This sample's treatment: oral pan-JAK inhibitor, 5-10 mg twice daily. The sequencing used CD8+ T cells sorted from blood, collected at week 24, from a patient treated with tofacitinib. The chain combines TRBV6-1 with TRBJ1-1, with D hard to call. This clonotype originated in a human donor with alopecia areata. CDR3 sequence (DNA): TGTGCCAGCAGTGTGCACCGAGGAAAGAACACTGAAGCTTTCTTT. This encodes CASSVHRGKNTEAFF.